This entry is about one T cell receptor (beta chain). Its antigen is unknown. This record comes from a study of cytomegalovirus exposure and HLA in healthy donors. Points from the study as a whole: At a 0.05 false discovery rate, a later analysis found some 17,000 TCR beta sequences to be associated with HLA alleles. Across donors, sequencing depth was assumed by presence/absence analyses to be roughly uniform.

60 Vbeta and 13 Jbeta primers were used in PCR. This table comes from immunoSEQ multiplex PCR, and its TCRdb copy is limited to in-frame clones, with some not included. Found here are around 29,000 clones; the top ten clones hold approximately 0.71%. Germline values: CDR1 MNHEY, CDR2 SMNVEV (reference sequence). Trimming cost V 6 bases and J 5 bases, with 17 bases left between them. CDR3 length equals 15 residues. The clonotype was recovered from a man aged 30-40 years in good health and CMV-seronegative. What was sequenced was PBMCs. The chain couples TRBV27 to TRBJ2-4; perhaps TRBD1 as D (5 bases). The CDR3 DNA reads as TGTGCCAGCAGCCTCCTGCAGGGATTTGAAAACATTCAGTACTTC. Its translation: CASSLLQGFENIQYF.